This T cell receptor beta chain derives from a study of OX40 agonist ivuxolimab in advanced cancers. Study-level points and caveats: No determination was made of the antigen specificity of the expanded peripheral T cells.

CDR1 is LNHDA and CDR2 is SQIVND in the germline V gene (reference sequence). This CDR3 is 13 amino acids long. Losses at the gene ends were 6 bases for V and 5 bases for J; bases not matched to a gene: 6. The repertoire was sequenced with immunoSEQ multiplex PCR; TCRdb's copy has only in-frame clones and lacks some. The sample lists about 58,000 clones; about 81% were seen once. Comments on this clone: Its antigen is not known.

The source was CD4+ or CD8+ T cells sorted from blood, collected in a trial of the OX40 agonist ivuxolimab. The source is an adult with an advanced solid tumor such as melanoma, head and neck, liver or kidney cancer. The V call is TRBV19, the J call TRBJ1-1; TRBD1 matches at 7 bases. CDR3 region: CASSLDRATEAFF. Here the CDR3 DNA reads TGTGCCAGTAGCCTAGACAGGGCGACTGAAGCTTTCTTT. The full variable domain, with the rest looked up from reference TRBV19 and TRBJ1-1, is DGGITQSPKYLFRKEGQNVTLSCEQNLNHDAMYWYRQDPGQGLRLIYYSQIVNDFQKGDIAEGYSVSREKKESFPLTVTSAQKNPTAFYLCASSLDRATEAFFGQGTRLTVV.